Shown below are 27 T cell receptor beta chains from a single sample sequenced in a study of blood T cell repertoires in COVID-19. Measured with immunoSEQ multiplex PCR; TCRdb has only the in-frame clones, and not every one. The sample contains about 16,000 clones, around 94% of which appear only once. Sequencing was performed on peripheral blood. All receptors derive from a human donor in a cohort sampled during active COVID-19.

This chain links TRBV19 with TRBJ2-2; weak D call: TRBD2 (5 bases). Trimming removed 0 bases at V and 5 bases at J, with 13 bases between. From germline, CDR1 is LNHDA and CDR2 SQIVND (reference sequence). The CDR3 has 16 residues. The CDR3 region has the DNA TGTGCCAGTAGTATAGATTCTAGTAGGAGGACCGGGGAGCTGTTTTTT. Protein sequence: CASSIDSSRRTGELFF.

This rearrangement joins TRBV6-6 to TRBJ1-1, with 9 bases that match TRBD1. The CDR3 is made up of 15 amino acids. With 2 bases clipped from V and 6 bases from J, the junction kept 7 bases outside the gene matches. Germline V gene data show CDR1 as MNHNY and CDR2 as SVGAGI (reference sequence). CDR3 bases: TGTGCCAGCAGTTACCCCGGACAGGGGATAGCTGAAGCTTTCTTT. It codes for CASSYPGQGIAEAFF.

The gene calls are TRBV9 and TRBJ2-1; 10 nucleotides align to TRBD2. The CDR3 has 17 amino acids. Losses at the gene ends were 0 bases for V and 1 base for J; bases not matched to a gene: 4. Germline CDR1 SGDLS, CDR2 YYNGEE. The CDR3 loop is CASSVAGSGRSYNEQFF. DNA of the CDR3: TGTGCCAGCAGCGTAGCTGGTAGCGGGAGGTCCTACAATGAGCAGTTCTTC.

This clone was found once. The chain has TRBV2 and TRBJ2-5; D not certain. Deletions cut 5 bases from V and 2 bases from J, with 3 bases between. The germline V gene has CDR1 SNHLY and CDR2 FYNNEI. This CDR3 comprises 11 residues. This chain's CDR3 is CASSPQETQYF. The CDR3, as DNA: TGTGCCAGCAGTCCTCAAGAGACCCAGTACTTC.

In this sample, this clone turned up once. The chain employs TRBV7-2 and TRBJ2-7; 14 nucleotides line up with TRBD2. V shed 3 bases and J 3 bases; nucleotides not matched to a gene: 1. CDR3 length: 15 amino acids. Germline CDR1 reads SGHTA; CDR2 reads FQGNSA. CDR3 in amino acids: CASSLTSGGVYEQYF. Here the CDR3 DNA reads TGTGCCAGCAGCTTGACTAGCGGGGGGGTCTACGAGCAGTACTTC. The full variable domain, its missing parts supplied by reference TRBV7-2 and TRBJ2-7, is GAGVSQSPSNKVTEKGKDVELRCDPISGHTALYWYRQSLGQGLEFLIYFQGNSAPDKSGLPSDRFSAERTGGSVSTLTIQRTQQEDSAVYLCASSLTSGGVYEQYFGPGTRLTVT.

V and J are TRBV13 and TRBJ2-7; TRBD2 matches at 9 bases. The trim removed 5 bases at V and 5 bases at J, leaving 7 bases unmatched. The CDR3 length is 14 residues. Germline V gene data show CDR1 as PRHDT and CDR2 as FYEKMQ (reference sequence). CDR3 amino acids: CASSRGGAVNEQYF. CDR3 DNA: TGTGCCAGCAGCCGCGGGGGGGCAGTCAACGAGCAGTACTTC.

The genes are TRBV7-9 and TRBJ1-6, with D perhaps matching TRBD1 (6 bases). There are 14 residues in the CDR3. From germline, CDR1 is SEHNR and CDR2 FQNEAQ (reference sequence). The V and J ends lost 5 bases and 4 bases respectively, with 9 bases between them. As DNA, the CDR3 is TGTGCCAGCAGCACAGGGATTTATAATTCACCCCTCCACTTT. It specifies CASSTGIYNSPLHF.

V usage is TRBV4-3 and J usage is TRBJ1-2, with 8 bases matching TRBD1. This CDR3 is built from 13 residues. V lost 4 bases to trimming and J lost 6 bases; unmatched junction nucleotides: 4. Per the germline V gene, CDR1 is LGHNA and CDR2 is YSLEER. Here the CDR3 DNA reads TGCGCCAGCAGCCTCGACAGGGGAAATGGCTACACCTTC. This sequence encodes CASSLDRGNGYTF.

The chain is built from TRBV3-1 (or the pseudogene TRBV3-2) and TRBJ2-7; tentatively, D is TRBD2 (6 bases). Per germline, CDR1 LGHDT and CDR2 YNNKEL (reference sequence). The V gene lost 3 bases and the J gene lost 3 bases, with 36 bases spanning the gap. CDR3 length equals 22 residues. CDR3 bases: TGTGCCAGCAGCCAGCCACCCTCGGGCCTATCAACTACATGGGGAGCGGGCTACGAGCAGTACTTC. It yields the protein CASSQPPSGLSTTWGAGYEQYF.

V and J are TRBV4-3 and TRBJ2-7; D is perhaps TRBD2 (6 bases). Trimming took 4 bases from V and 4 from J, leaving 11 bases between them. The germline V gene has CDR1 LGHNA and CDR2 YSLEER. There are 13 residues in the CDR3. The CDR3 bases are TGCGCCAGCAGCCGGGAGGAAGGGTACGAGCAGTACTTC. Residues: CASSREEGYEQYF.

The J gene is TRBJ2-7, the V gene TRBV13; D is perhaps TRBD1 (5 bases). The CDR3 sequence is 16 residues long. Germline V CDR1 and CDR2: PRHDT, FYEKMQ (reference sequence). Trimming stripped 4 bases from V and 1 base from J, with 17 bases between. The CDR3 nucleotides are TGTGCCAGCAGCTCCCTGAAGACCAGGGCGTCCTACGAGCAGTACTTC. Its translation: CASSSLKTRASYEQYF.

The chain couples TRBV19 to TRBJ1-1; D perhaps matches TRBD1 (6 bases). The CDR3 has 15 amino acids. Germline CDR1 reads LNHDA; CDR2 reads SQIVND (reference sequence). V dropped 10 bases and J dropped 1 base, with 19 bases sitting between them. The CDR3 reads CATHPSRGANTEAFF. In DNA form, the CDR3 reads TGTGCCACCCATCCATCCAGGGGTGCGAACACTGAAGCTTTCTTT.

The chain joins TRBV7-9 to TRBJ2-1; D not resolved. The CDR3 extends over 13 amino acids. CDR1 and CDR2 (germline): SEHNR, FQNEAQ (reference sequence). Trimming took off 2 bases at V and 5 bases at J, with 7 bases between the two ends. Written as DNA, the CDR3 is TGTGCCAGCAGCTTACCCACAAACAATGAGCAGTTCTTC. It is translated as CASSLPTNNEQFF.

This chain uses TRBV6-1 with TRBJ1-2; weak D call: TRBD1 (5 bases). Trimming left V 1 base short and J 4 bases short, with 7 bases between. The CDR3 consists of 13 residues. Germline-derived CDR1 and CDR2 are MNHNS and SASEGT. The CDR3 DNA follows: TGTGCCAGCAGTGAAGGACAGTTCTATGGCTACACCTTC. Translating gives CASSEGQFYGYTF.

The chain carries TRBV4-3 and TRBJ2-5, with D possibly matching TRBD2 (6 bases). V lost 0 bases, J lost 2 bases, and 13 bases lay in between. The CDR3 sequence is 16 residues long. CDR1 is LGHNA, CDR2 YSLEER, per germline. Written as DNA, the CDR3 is TGCGCCAGCAGCCAAGATCTCGGGAGATCTCAAGAGACCCAGTACTTC. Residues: CASSQDLGRSQETQYF.

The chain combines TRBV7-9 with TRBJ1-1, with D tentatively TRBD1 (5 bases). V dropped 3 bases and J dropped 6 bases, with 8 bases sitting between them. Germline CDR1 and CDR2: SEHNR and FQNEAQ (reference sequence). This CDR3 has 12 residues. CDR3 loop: CASSFGGAEAFF. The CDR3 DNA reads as TGTGCCAGCAGCTTCGGAGGGGCTGAAGCTTTCTTT. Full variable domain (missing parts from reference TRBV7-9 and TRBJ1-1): DTGVSQNPRHKITKRGQNVTFRCDPISEHNRLYWYRQTLGQGPEFLTYFQNEAQLEKSRLLSDRFSAERPKGSFSTLEIQRTEQGDSAMYLCASSFGGAEAFFGQGTRLTVV.

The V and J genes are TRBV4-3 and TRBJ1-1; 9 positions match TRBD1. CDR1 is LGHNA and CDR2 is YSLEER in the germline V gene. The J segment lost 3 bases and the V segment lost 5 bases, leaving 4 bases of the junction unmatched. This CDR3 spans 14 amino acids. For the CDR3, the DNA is TGCGCCAGCAGCGACGACAGGGGGGACACTGAAGCTTTCTTT. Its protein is CASSDDRGDTEAFF.

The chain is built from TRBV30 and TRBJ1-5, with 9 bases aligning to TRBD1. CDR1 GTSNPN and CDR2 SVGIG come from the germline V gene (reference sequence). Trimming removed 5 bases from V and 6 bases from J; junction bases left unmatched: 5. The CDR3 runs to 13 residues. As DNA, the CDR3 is TGTGCCTGGGGGACAGGGATGGGTCAGCCCCAGCATTTT. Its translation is CAWGTGMGQPQHF.

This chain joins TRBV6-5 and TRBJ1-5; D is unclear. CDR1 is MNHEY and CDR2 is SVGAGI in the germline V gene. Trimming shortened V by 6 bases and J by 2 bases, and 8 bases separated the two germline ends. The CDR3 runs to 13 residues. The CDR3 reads CASRGAGNQPQHF. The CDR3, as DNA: TGTGCCAGCAGGGGAGCGGGCAATCAGCCCCAGCATTTT.

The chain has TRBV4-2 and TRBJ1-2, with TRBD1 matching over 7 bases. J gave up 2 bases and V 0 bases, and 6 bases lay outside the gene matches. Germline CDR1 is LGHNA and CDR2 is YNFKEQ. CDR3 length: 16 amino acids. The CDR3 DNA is TGTGCCAGCAGCCAAGATTTGACAGGGTCCAACTATGGCTACACCTTC. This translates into CASSQDLTGSNYGYTF.

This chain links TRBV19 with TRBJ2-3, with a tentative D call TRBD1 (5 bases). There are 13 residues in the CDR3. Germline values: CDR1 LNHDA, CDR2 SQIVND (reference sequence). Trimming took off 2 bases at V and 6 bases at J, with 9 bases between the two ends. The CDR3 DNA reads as TGTGCCAGTAGTATAATAAAGGGGGATACGCAGTATTTT. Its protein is CASSIIKGDTQYF.

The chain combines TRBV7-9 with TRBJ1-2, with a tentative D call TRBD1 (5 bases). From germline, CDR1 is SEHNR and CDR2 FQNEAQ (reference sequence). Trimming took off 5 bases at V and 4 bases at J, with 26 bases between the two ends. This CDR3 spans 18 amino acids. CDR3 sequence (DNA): TGTGCCAGCAGCCGCCGGCAAATCACGTTTGGGGCTAGCTATGGCTACACCTTC. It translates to CASSRRQITFGASYGYTF. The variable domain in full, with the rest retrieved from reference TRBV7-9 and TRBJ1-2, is DTGVSQNPRHKITKRGQNVTFRCDPISEHNRLYWYRQTLGQGPEFLTYFQNEAQLEKSRLLSDRFSAERPKGSFSTLEIQRTEQGDSAMYLCASSRRQITFGASYGYTFGSGTRLTVV.

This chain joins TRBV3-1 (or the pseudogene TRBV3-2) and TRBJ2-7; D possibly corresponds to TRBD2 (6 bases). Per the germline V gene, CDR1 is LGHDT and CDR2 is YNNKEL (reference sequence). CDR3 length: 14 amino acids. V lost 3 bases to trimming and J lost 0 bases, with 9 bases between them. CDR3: CASSQLASSYEQYF. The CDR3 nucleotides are TGTGCCAGCAGCCAGCTAGCGAGCTCCTACGAGCAGTACTTC.

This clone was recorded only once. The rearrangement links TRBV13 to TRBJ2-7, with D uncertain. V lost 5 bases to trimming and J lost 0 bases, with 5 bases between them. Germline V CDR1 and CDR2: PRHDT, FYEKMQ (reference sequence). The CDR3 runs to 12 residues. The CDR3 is CASSPSSYEQYF. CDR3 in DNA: TGTGCCAGCAGCCCTAGCTCCTACGAGCAGTACTTC.

In DNA, the CDR3 is TGTGCCAGCAGCCCGGAGACAGGGTTCACAGATACGCAGTATTTT. Its protein product is CASSPETGFTDTQYF. The chain employs TRBV5-7 and TRBJ2-3; TRBD1 matches at 7 bases. TRBV5-7 is sorted into the ORF group, with uncertain function. This CDR3 region has 15 residues. Germline trimming cut 4 bases from V and 2 bases from J; bases unmatched to any gene: 7.

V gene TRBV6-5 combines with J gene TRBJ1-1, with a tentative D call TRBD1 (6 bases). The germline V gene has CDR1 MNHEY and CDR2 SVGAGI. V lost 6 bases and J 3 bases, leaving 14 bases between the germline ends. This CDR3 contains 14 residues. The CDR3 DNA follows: TGTGCCAGCAGGGGGAGGGGGGAATACACTGAAGCTTTCTTT. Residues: CASRGRGEYTEAFF.

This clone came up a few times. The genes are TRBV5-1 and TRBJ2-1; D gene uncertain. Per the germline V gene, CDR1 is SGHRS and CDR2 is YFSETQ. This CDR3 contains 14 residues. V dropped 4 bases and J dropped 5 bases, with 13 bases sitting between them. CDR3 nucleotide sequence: TGCGCCAGCAGCAGCATCGAAGTTCACAATGAGCAGTTCTTC. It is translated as CASSSIEVHNEQFF.